Listed below are T cell receptor beta chains from one sample, sequenced in a study of cytomegalovirus exposure and HLA in healthy donors. Assay used: immunoSEQ multiplex PCR; TCRdb lists only in-frame clones, some missing. This table has approximately 160,000 clones, about four fifths appearing once. The sequenced sample was PBMCs. The receptor source for this set is a male donor in good health and CMV-seropositive. The CDR3 runs from the conserved cysteine through the conserved F or W. Each record gives: V gene, J gene, D gene, clone size, CDR3 protein, CDR3 DNA. A D gene is named only where the DNA matches it firmly. Size is omitted from some rows. Given values are once, few, many or a class for expanded clones.

V gene: TRBV6-1; J gene: TRBJ1-1; D gene: TRBD1; clone size: .; CDR3 protein: CASLRGPEAFF; CDR3 DNA: TGTGCCAGCCTGAGGGGGCCCGAAGCTTTCTTT
V gene: TRBV6-5; J gene: TRBJ1-5; D gene: .; clone size: few; CDR3 protein: CASSRLEGQPQHF; CDR3 DNA: TGTGCCAGCAGTAGACTCGAGGGTCAGCCCCAGCATTTT
V gene: TRBV5-4; J gene: TRBJ1-1; D gene: .; clone size: .; CDR3 protein: CASSFGDLEAFF; CDR3 DNA: TGTGCCAGCAGCTTCGGTGATCTTGAAGCTTTCTTT
V gene: TRBV27; J gene: TRBJ1-5; D gene: TRBD1; clone size: .; CDR3 protein: CASSLWGQGNQPQHF; CDR3 DNA: TGTGCCAGCAGTTTATGGGGACAGGGCAATCAGCCCCAGCATTTT
V gene: TRBV4-1; J gene: TRBJ2-1; D gene: TRBD1; clone size: .; CDR3 protein: CASSQDWGTGGRNEQFF; CDR3 DNA: TGCGCCAGCAGCCAAGATTGGGGAACAGGGGGCCGGAATGAGCAGTTCTTC
V gene: TRBV7-2; J gene: TRBJ2-3; D gene: .; clone size: .; CDR3 protein: CASSPPGLEGDTQYF; CDR3 DNA: TGTGCCAGCAGTCCACCGGGCCTTGAGGGAGATACGCAGTATTTT
V gene: TRBV2; J gene: TRBJ2-5; D gene: TRBD2; clone size: .; CDR3 protein: CASIREIAGGQETQYF; CDR3 DNA: TGTGCCAGCATCAGAGAAATAGCGGGGGGACAAGAGACCCAGTACTTC
V gene: TRBV11-3; J gene: TRBJ2-5; D gene: .; clone size: .; CDR3 protein: CASSLGPSGIEETQYF; CDR3 DNA: TGTGCCAGCAGCTTAGGCCCCTCGGGGATAGAGGAGACCCAGTACTTC
V gene: TRBV18; J gene: TRBJ1-4; D gene: .; clone size: .; CDR3 protein: CASSRVPVEDNEKLFF; CDR3 DNA: TGTGCCAGCTCGCGGGTCCCCGTCGAAGATAATGAAAAACTGTTTTTT
V gene: TRBV7-3; J gene: TRBJ2-3; D gene: .; clone size: once; CDR3 protein: CASSSRRADTQYF; CDR3 DNA: TGTGCCAGCAGTTCCCGGCGGGCAGATACGCAGTATTTT
V gene: TRBV5-4; J gene: TRBJ1-2; D gene: .; clone size: .; CDR3 protein: CASSFERSTRRQSNYGYTF; CDR3 DNA: TGTGCCAGCAGCTTTGAAAGATCCACACGTCGACAATCTAACTATGGCTACACCTTC
V gene: TRBV10-3; J gene: TRBJ2-1; D gene: TRBD1; clone size: .; CDR3 protein: CAISETGQGLGNEQFF; CDR3 DNA: TGTGCCATCAGTGAGACCGGACAGGGGTTGGGGAATGAGCAGTTCTTC
V gene: TRBV10-3; J gene: TRBJ1-3; D gene: .; clone size: .; CDR3 protein: CAISEYSQGSTYSGNTIYF; CDR3 DNA: TGTGCCATCAGTGAGTACTCTCAGGGGTCTACCTATTCTGGAAACACCATATATTTT
V gene: TRBV7-9; J gene: TRBJ1-1; D gene: .; clone size: .; CDR3 protein: CASSKSRTGNTEAFF; CDR3 DNA: TGTGCCAGCAGCAAATCCCGTACAGGGAACACTGAAGCTTTCTTT
V gene: TRBV6-5; J gene: TRBJ1-1; D gene: TRBD1; clone size: .; CDR3 protein: CASSRQGRAFF; CDR3 DNA: TGTGCCAGCAGCCGACAGGGGCGGGCTTTCTTT